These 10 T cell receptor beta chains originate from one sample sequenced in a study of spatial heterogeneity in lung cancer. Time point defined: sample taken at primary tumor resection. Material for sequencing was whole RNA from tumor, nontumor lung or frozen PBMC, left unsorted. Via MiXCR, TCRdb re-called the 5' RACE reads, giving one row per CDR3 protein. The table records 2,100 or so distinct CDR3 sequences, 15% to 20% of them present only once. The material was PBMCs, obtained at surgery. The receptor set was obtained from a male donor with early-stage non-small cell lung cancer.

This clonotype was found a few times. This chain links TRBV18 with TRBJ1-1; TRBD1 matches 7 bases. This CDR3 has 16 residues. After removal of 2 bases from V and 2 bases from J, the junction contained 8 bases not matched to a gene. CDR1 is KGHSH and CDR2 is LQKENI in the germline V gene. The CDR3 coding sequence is TGTGCCAGCTCACCAACTCCCGAGGGGGCTAACACTGAAGCTTTCTTT. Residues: CASSPTPEGANTEAFF.

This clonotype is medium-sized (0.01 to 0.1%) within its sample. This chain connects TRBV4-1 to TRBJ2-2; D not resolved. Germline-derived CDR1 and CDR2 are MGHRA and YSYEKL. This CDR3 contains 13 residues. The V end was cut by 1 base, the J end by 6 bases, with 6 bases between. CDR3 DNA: TGCGCCAGCAGCCAAGGTCGCGCCGGGGAGCTGTTTTTT. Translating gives CASSQGRAGELFF.

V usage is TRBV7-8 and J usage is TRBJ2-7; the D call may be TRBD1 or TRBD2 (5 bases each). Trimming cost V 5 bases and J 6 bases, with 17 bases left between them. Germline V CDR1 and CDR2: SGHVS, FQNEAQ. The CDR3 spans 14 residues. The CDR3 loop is CASSRGAGLTEQYF. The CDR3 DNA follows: TGTGCCAGCAGCAGAGGGGCAGGGTTGACCGAGCAGTACTTC.

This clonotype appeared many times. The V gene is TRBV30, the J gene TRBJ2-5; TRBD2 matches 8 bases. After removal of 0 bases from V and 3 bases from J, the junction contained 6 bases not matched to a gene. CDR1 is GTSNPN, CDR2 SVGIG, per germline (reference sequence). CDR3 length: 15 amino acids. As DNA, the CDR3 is TGTGCCTGGAGTGTACCCCGGACTAGCAAAGAGACCCAGTACTTC. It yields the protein CAWSVPRTSKETQYF.

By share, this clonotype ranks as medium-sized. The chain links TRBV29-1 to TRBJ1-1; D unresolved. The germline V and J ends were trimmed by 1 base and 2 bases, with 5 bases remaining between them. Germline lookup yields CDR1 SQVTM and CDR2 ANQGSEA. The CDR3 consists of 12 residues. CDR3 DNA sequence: TGCAGCGTTGAAGGCGGTAACACTGAAGCTTTCTTT. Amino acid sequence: CSVEGGNTEAFF.

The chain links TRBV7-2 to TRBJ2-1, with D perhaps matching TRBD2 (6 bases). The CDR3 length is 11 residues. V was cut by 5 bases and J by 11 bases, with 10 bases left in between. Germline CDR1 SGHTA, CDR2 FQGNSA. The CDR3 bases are TGTGCCAGCAGCCCCGGACTACAGCAGTTCTTC. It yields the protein CASSPGLQQFF.

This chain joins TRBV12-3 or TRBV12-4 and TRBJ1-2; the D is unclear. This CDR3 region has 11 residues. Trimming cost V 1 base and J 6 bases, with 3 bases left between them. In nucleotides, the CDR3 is TGTGCCAGCAGTTTAGGGGATGGCTACACCTTC. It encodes CASSLGDGYTF.

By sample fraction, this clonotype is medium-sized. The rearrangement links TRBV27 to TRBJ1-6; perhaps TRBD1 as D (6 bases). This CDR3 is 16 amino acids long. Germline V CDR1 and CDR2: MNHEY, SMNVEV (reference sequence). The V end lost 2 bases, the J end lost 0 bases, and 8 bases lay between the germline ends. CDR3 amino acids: CASSLQGSSYNSPLHF. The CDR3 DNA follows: TGTGCCAGCAGTTTACAGGGGAGCTCCTATAATTCACCCCTCCACTTT.

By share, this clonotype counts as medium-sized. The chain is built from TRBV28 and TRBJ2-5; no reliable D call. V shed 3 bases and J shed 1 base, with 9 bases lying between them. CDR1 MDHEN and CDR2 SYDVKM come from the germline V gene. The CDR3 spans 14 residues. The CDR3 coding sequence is TGTGCCAGCAGTTTTGACCGGTCCCAAGAGACCCAGTACTTC. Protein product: CASSFDRSQETQYF. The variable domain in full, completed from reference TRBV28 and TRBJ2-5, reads DVKVTQSSRYLVKRTGEKVFLECVQDMDHENMFWYRQDPGLGLRLIYFSYDVKMKEKGDIPEGYSVSREKKERFSLILESASTNQTSMYLCASSFDRSQETQYFGPGTRLLVL.

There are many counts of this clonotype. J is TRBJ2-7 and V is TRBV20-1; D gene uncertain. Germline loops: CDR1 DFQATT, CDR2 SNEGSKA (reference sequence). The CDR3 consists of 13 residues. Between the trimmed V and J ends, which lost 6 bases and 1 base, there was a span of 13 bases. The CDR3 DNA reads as TGCAGTGCCCTAAAAGACGGTTCCTACGAGCAGTACTTC. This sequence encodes CSALKDGSYEQYF.